The rows below give T cell receptor beta chains drawn from one sample of a study of shared clonotypes between healthy human individuals. This table comes from immunoSEQ multiplex PCR, and its TCRdb copy is limited to in-frame clones, with some not included. The table records roughly 2 million clones, over 85% of them present only once. Input material: naive CD8+ T cells sorted from blood. These receptors were taken from a man in his late teens or twenties in good health. CDR3s include the opening cysteine and the closing phenylalanine or tryptophan. Fields, in order: clone size, J gene, D gene, V gene, CDR3 DNA, CDR3 protein. The D gene is left open where the match is weak. The size field is filled for only some rows; it gives once, few, many or a size class.

size: NA; J: TRBJ2-7; D: TRBD2; V: TRBV25-1; DNA: TGTGCCACCACCCCTAGCGGTTCCTACGAGCAGTACTTC; CDR3: CATTPSGSYEQYF
size: NA; J: TRBJ1-1; D: NA; V: TRBV5-6; DNA: TGTGCCAGCAGCGGAACAGAGACCCAAGCTTTCTTT; CDR3: CASSGTETQAFF
size: once; J: TRBJ1-2; D: NA; V: TRBV5-4; DNA: TGTGCCAGCAGCTTCCGAGGGGGCTATGGCTACACCTTC; CDR3: CASSFRGGYGYTF
size: NA; J: TRBJ1-1; D: NA; V: TRBV10-3; DNA: TGTGCCATCAGTGAGTACAGGACGACGGACACTGAAGCTTTCTTT; CDR3: CAISEYRTTDTEAFF
size: NA; J: TRBJ2-5; D: TRBD1; V: TRBV9; DNA: TGTGCCAGCAGCGTAGGACAGGGGACGGGGGAGACCCAGTACTTC; CDR3: CASSVGQGTGETQYF
size: NA; J: TRBJ2-4; D: NA; V: TRBV6-5; DNA: TGTGCCAGCAGTCCTGCCCTTGGGGATCGGAACATTCAGTACTTC; CDR3: CASSPALGDRNIQYF
size: NA; J: TRBJ2-6; D: NA; V: TRBV30; DNA: TGTGCCTGGAGTTTGGGTGGGGCCAACGTCCTGACTTTC; CDR3: CAWSLGGANVLTF
size: NA; J: TRBJ2-7; D: NA; V: TRBV30; DNA: TGTGCCTGGAGCCATACAGGGAACGAGCAGTACTTC; CDR3: CAWSHTGNEQYF
size: NA; J: TRBJ2-1; D: NA; V: TRBV4-3; DNA: TGCGCCAGCAGCCAAGATGGGCGGTATGAGCAGTTCTTC; CDR3: CASSQDGRYEQFF
size: NA; J: TRBJ2-3; D: TRBD2; V: TRBV11-2; DNA: TGTGCCAGCAGCATCAATCTAGCGGGAGGAGGTGTTGGCACAGATACGCAGTATTTT; CDR3: CASSINLAGGGVGTDTQYF
size: NA; J: TRBJ2-1; D: NA; V: TRBV9; DNA: TGTGCCAGCAGCCCCTTTGGTTTTGATGAGCAGTTCTTC; CDR3: CASSPFGFDEQFF
size: NA; J: TRBJ2-1; D: NA; V: TRBV9; DNA: TGTGCCAGCAGCCCCCGATCCCCGCCTCAGCAGTTCTTC; CDR3: CASSPRSPPQQFF
size: NA; J: TRBJ1-2; D: TRBD1; V: TRBV2; DNA: TGTGCCAGCAGTGGACAGGGGGTACATGGCTACACCTTC; CDR3: CASSGQGVHGYTF
size: NA; J: TRBJ2-3; D: TRBD2; V: TRBV9; DNA: TGTGCCAGCAGCAAGGGGACTAGCGGGGTTGCAGATACGCAGTATTTT; CDR3: CASSKGTSGVADTQYF
size: once; J: TRBJ2-7; D: NA; V: TRBV29-1; DNA: TGCAGCGCCATAAGGGCAGGGGACTCCTACGAGCAGTACTTC; CDR3: CSAIRAGDSYEQYF
size: NA; J: TRBJ2-1; D: NA; V: TRBV29-1; DNA: TGCAGCGTTGAAGATACTGGCGGGGTAATAGTCGGTGAGCAGTTCTTC; CDR3: CSVEDTGGVIVGEQFF
size: once; J: TRBJ2-7; D: TRBD2; V: TRBV7-9; DNA: TGTGCCAGCAGCACAGGGACTAGCGGAGTCTACGAGCAGTACTTC; CDR3: CASSTGTSGVYEQYF
size: NA; J: TRBJ2-1; D: TRBD2; V: TRBV5-1; DNA: TGCGCCAGCAGCTTGTGGGCGGGAGAGGGCAATGAGCAGTTCTTC; CDR3: CASSLWAGEGNEQFF
size: NA; J: TRBJ2-7; D: NA; V: TRBV6-6; DNA: TGTGCCAGCAGTTACGGGTCAGCTTCTAGCTACGAGCAGTACTTC; CDR3: CASSYGSASSYEQYF
size: NA; J: TRBJ1-2; D: NA; V: TRBV29-1; DNA: TGCAGCGCTGAGACGACAGATTTGGTCTATGGCTACACCTTC; CDR3: CSAETTDLVYGYTF
size: NA; J: TRBJ2-1; D: NA; V: TRBV9; DNA: TGTGCCAGCAGCTTCCGGGACTTCGAAGGCCCTGAGCAGTTCTTC; CDR3: CASSFRDFEGPEQFF
size: NA; J: TRBJ1-5; D: TRBD1; V: TRBV5-1; DNA: TGCGCCAGCAGCTTGGACGCCGTCGCAGGGGGAGGCAGCAATCAGCCCCAGCATTTT; CDR3: CASSLDAVAGGGSNQPQHF
size: NA; J: TRBJ1-4; D: NA; V: TRBV5-3; DNA: TGTGCCAGAAGCTTGGGGCCTAGAAAACTGTTTTTT; CDR3: CARSLGPRKLFF
size: NA; J: TRBJ1-2; D: TRBD1; V: TRBV2; DNA: TGTGCCAGCAGACGCGGAAGTGGACAGGGGGCGTATGGCTACACCTTC; CDR3: CASRRGSGQGAYGYTF
size: NA; J: TRBJ1-5; D: NA; V: TRBV5-6; DNA: TGTGCCAGCAGCCAGGGCACCGGCCATCAGCCCCAGCATTTT; CDR3: CASSQGTGHQPQHF
size: NA; J: TRBJ2-1; D: TRBD1; V: TRBV19; DNA: TGTGCCAGTAGCGTCCCGGGACAGGGAATAGTGGATGCCTTAGGGGATGAGCAGTTCTTC; CDR3: CASSVPGQGIVDALGDEQFF
size: NA; J: TRBJ1-2; D: NA; V: TRBV30; DNA: TGTGCCTGGACCCCGGACCGCTATGGCTACACCTTC; CDR3: CAWTPDRYGYTF
size: NA; J: TRBJ2-3; D: NA; V: TRBV5-6; DNA: TGTGCCAGCAGCTTGGAGGGTGGTGATACGCAGTATTTT; CDR3: CASSLEGGDTQYF
size: NA; J: TRBJ2-1; D: TRBD2; V: TRBV4-3; DNA: TGCGCCAGCAGCCAAGTCGTGCGGGAGGGGGGTGAGCAGTTCTTC; CDR3: CASSQVVREGGEQFF
size: NA; J: TRBJ1-4; D: NA; V: TRBV28; DNA: TGTGCCAAATTCCCTGGCGGGGGAACTAATGAAAAACTGTTTTTT; CDR3: CAKFPGGGTNEKLFF
size: NA; J: TRBJ2-3; D: NA; V: TRBV18; DNA: TGTGCCAGCTCACCACCCCCAGGCGATACGCAGTATTTT; CDR3: CASSPPPGDTQYF
size: NA; J: TRBJ1-1; D: NA; V: TRBV7-8; DNA: TGTGCCAGCAGCTTAACTGGGGGGGGCACTGAAGCTTTCTTT; CDR3: CASSLTGGGTEAFF
size: once; J: TRBJ2-3; D: TRBD1; V: TRBV28; DNA: TGTGCCAGCAGTTTCGGGACAGGGTGGGAAGATACGCAGTATTTT; CDR3: CASSFGTGWEDTQYF
size: NA; J: TRBJ2-7; D: TRBD1; V: TRBV27; DNA: TGTGCCAGCAGTCCCGTAGGGGGCCCCTACGAGCAGTACTTC; CDR3: CASSPVGGPYEQYF
size: NA; J: TRBJ1-2; D: NA; V: TRBV9; DNA: TGTGCCAGCAGCGAAGGGGCGAGAGGCTACACCTTC; CDR3: CASSEGARGYTF
size: NA; J: TRBJ2-1; D: NA; V: TRBV29-1; DNA: TGCAGCGCGTTCGTGGGGGGGCCTGAAGAGCAGTTCTTC; CDR3: CSAFVGGPEEQFF
size: NA; J: TRBJ1-2; D: TRBD1; V: TRBV27; DNA: TGTGCCAGCAGTCAAGACATACAGGGGCCTGGCTACACCTTC; CDR3: CASSQDIQGPGYTF
size: NA; J: TRBJ2-1; D: NA; V: TRBV27; DNA: TGTGCCAGCAGTTTATCCCCCGGGACAAAGTTGAATGAGCAGTTCTTC; CDR3: CASSLSPGTKLNEQFF
size: few; J: TRBJ1-1; D: NA; V: TRBV29-1; DNA: TGCAGCGTTGAGGGGGAAGGTGAAGCTTTCTTT; CDR3: CSVEGEGEAFF
size: NA; J: TRBJ1-1; D: NA; V: TRBV28; DNA: TGTGCCAGCCGACACGGCGAAGCTTTCTTT; CDR3: CASRHGEAFF
size: NA; J: TRBJ1-4; D: NA; V: TRBV4-1; DNA: TGCGCCAGCAGCCAAGAACCCGGGTATAATGAAAAACTGTTTTTT; CDR3: CASSQEPGYNEKLFF
size: NA; J: TRBJ2-5; D: NA; V: TRBV7-8; DNA: TGTGCCAGCAGCTTAGTAGGCCAGACCCAAGAGACCCAGTACTTC; CDR3: CASSLVGQTQETQYF
size: NA; J: TRBJ2-7; D: TRBD2; V: TRBV7-6; DNA: TGTGCCAGCAGCTTAAGGGTAGCGGGGGCCTCCTACGAGCAGTACTTC; CDR3: CASSLRVAGASYEQYF
size: NA; J: TRBJ2-7; D: NA; V: TRBV11-2; DNA: TGTGCCAGCAGCTTATATGACGGGATCTACGAGCAGTACTTC; CDR3: CASSLYDGIYEQYF
size: NA; J: TRBJ1-5; D: NA; V: TRBV4-1; DNA: TGCGCCAGCAGCCCCGAGAGACTTAGCAATCAGCCCCAGCATTTT; CDR3: CASSPERLSNQPQHF
size: NA; J: TRBJ1-6; D: NA; V: TRBV27; DNA: TGTGCCAGCAGTCCATCTTATGGGGAGTATGGTCCACCCCTCCACTTT; CDR3: CASSPSYGEYGPPLHF
size: NA; J: TRBJ2-1; D: NA; V: TRBV7-9; DNA: TGTGCCAGCAGCGCCCCCGAGGGGTGGGTAAGCTCCTACAATGAGCAGTTCTTC; CDR3: CASSAPEGWVSSYNEQFF
size: once; J: TRBJ2-3; D: NA; V: TRBV2; DNA: TGTGCCAGCAGGAACGCCTACACAGATACGCAGTATTTT; CDR3: CASRNAYTDTQYF
size: NA; J: TRBJ1-1; D: NA; V: TRBV6-1; DNA: TGTGCCAGCAGTTTCCGCCCCGGGGTGGGCACTGAAGCTTTCTTT; CDR3: CASSFRPGVGTEAFF
size: NA; J: TRBJ2-7; D: TRBD2; V: TRBV5-1; DNA: TGCGCCAGCAGCCCAGCGGGACTAGTTTTGGGGGAGCAGTACTTC; CDR3: CASSPAGLVLGEQYF
size: NA; J: TRBJ2-7; D: NA; V: TRBV7-6; DNA: TGTGCCAGCAGCTTAGCGGGTCCAGAGGACTACGAGCAGTACTTC; CDR3: CASSLAGPEDYEQYF
size: NA; J: TRBJ2-7; D: TRBD1; V: TRBV5-4; DNA: TGTGCCAGCAGGACCGGGACAGGGGCCTACGAGCAGTACTTC; CDR3: CASRTGTGAYEQYF
size: NA; J: TRBJ2-2; D: NA; V: TRBV30; DNA: TGTGCCTGGACCAGCCGTCAGGGTTACGGGGAGCTGTTTTTT; CDR3: CAWTSRQGYGELFF
size: NA; J: TRBJ1-5; D: NA; V: TRBV9; DNA: TGTGCCAGCAGCGGGACAGAGACAGATCAGCCCCAGCATTTT; CDR3: CASSGTETDQPQHF
size: NA; J: TRBJ1-4; D: NA; V: TRBV5-5; DNA: TGTGCCAGCAGCTTGGAGGTGGCGTCAGGATATAATGAAAAACTGTTTTTT; CDR3: CASSLEVASGYNEKLFF
size: NA; J: TRBJ2-3; D: TRBD1; V: TRBV9; DNA: TGTGCCAGCAGTGGGACAGGGAGGATCACAGATACGCAGTATTTT; CDR3: CASSGTGRITDTQYF